The 9 T cell receptor beta chains below all came from one sample that was sequenced in a study of beta chain features in type 1 diabetes. The isolated RNA, all of it, was reverse transcribed, so expressed TCRB transcripts were what got sequenced. Profiling relied on immunoSEQ multiplex PCR, and the TCRdb table lists in-frame clones only, not all of them. The sample has tens of thousands of clones, approximately 59% seen once; the top ten hold 2.2%. The sequencing input was Tregs from blood. The receptors were sampled from a woman under 30 in good health.

This sequence joins TRBV15 and TRBJ2-7, with 9 nucleotides matching TRBD1. CDR3 length equals 13 residues. J lost 6 bases, V lost 5 bases, and 5 bases had no gene match. The germline V gene has CDR1 LNHNV and CDR2 YYDKDF (reference sequence). The DNA for the CDR3 is TGTGCCACCAGCCTTGGGACAGGGATCGAGCAGTACTTC. This encodes CATSLGTGIEQYF.

The rearrangement joins TRBV6-5 to TRBJ1-2; D is ambiguous. Trimming cost V 0 bases and J 4 bases, with 15 bases left between them. Germline V gives CDR1 MNHEY, CDR2 SVGAGI. The CDR3 loop spans 16 amino acids. CDR3 sequence: CASSYSIAKPTYGYTF. The CDR3 bases are TGTGCCAGCAGTTACTCGATCGCGAAACCCACCTATGGCTACACCTTC.

V and J are TRBV18 and TRBJ2-3; D is possibly TRBD2 (5 bases). Trimming removed 2 bases at V and 6 bases at J, with 9 bases between. The CDR3 runs 13 residues. Germline values: CDR1 KGHSH, CDR2 LQKENI. CDR3 sequence reads: CASSPDGGDTQYF. The DNA of the CDR3 is TGTGCCAGCTCACCAGATGGCGGGGATACGCAGTATTTT.

The chain has TRBV18 and TRBJ1-5, with unresolved D. In germline, CDR1 is KGHSH, CDR2 LQKENI. The ends were cut back, 3 bases at V and 5 bases at J, with 8 bases in the middle. This CDR3 has 13 residues. The CDR3 coding sequence is TGTGCCAGCTCACCTGAGGTTTATCAGCCCCAGCATTTT. As protein: CASSPEVYQPQHF.

The gene calls are TRBV6-6 and TRBJ1-2; possibly TRBD1 for D (5 bases). Germline V CDR1 and CDR2: MNHNY, SVGAGI (reference sequence). CDR3 size: 12 residues. Trimming removed 6 bases at V and 7 bases at J, with 12 bases between. The CDR3 loop reads CASSPGYGGYTF. CDR3 bases: TGTGCCAGCAGCCCAGGGTACGGTGGCTACACCTTC.

The V gene is TRBV7-2, the J gene TRBJ2-7; 10 nucleotides line up with TRBD2. This CDR3 region has 16 residues. Per the germline V gene, CDR1 is SGHTA and CDR2 is FQGNSA. Germline trimming cut 5 bases from V and 1 base from J; bases unmatched to any gene: 8. CDR3 sequence (DNA): TGTGCCAGCAGCCATGTAAGGACTAGCGGTTCCTACGAGCAGTACTTC. It is translated as CASSHVRTSGSYEQYF.

This clone was observed a few times. This chain links TRBV6-1 with TRBJ1-5; 9 nucleotides align to TRBD1. V trimming: 8 bases; J trimming: 6 bases; junction bases outside the gene matches: 8. CDR1 is MNHNS and CDR2 is SASEGT in the germline V gene. The CDR3 extends over 14 amino acids. CDR3 bases: TGTGCCAGCTACAAAACAGGGGGCGGTCAGCCCCAGCATTTT. Translated: CASYKTGGGQPQHF.

The rearrangement joins TRBV13 to TRBJ2-4; D gene unclear. This CDR3 spans 14 amino acids. The germline gives CDR1 PRHDT, CDR2 FYEKMQ (reference sequence). The ends were cut back, 5 bases at V and 0 bases at J, with 8 bases in the middle. CDR3 residues: CASSPRLAKNIQYF. Written as DNA, the CDR3 is TGTGCCAGCAGCCCCAGGCTAGCCAAAAACATTCAGTACTTC.

This clone has only a few counts. This chain connects TRBV7-8 to TRBJ1-1; perhaps TRBD1 as D (5 bases). CDR1 is SGHVS and CDR2 is FQNEAQ in the germline V gene. Trimming took 2 bases from V and 5 from J, leaving 12 bases between them. There are 14 residues in the CDR3. DNA for the CDR3: TGTGCCAGCAGCTTAAGCGGGGGGGAGACTGAAGCTTTCTTT. It codes for CASSLSGGETEAFF.